This is a list of T cell receptor beta chains from one sample in a study of blood T cells in healthy people across ages. TCRdb re-analysed the 5' RACE reads in MiXCR, keeping a single row per CDR3 protein. The sample consists of 600,000 to 900,000 distinct CDR3 sequences, roughly 26% of them appearing once. This same sample was also taken into another study, of T cells of mothers and their children.

The specimen was blood. These receptors all come from a boy aged 5 to 17 in good health. Each CDR3 is given with its conserved first and last residue. D genes are given only for firm matches. The size field is filled for only some rows; it gives once, few, many or a size class.

V gene	J gene	clone size	D gene	CDR3 DNA	CDR3 protein
TRBV12-5	TRBJ1-5	few	.	TGTGCTAGTGGTTCATCCCTCCGGGGTCAGCCCCAGCATTTT	CASGSSLRGQPQHF
TRBV7-2	TRBJ2-7	many	TRBD1	TGTGCCAGCCGACGTCGGACAGGATCCTACGAGCAGTACTTC	CASRRRTGSYEQYF
TRBV29-1	TRBJ1-1	few	TRBD1	TGCAGCGTTCGGGACAGCAAGATCACTGAAGCTTTCTTT	CSVRDSKITEAFF
TRBV2	TRBJ2-1	few	.	TGTGCCAGCAGTGACACCGGGTACAATGAGCAGTTCTTC	CASSDTGYNEQFF
TRBV28	TRBJ2-1	few	.	TGTGCCAGCAGTTCCGATTTGACCACGCAGTTCTTC	CASSSDLTTQFF
TRBV20-1	TRBJ1-2	few	.	TGCAGTGCTAGTCACATCAGACCCTTAACTAGAGGCTACACCTTC	CSASHIRPLTRGYTF
TRBV24-1	TRBJ2-7	.	.	TGTGCCACCAGTGATTCCTCCGAGCAGTACTTC	CATSDSSEQYF
TRBV2	TRBJ1-2	few	.	TGTGCCAGCAGTGCCGGGGTTGGTGTAGCTAACTATGGCTACACCTTC	CASSAGVGVANYGYTF
TRBV6-1	TRBJ2-7	.	TRBD2	TGTGCCAGCACCGGGGGGTTCGAGCAGTACTTC	CASTGGFEQYF
TRBV6-6	TRBJ1-5	.	.	TGTGCCAGCAGTTCCATTAATCAGCCCCAGCATTTT	CASSSINQPQHF
TRBV20-1	TRBJ2-3	once	TRBD2	TGCAGTGCCCCGGGACTAGCGGGGGAACCGGGAGATACGCAGTATTTT	CSAPGLAGEPGDTQYF
TRBV6-2/TRBV6-3	TRBJ2-2	.	TRBD1	TGTGCCAGCAGCCCGGACAGGGGGCACGGGAACACCGGGGAGCTGTTTTTT	CASSPDRGHGNTGELFF
TRBV27	TRBJ2-4	few	.	TGTGCCACCGTGCTGGGTGACATTCGGTACTTC	CATVLGDIRYF
TRBV27	TRBJ2-5	.	.	TGTGCCAGCACCCTAAGAGGATCGGCCTGGGGAAGGGAGACCCAGTACTTC	CASTLRGSAWGRETQYF
TRBV27	TRBJ2-5	.	TRBD2	TGTGCCAGCAAACCGGGACTAGCGGGAGAGACCCAGTACTTC	CASKPGLAGETQYF
TRBV5-1	TRBJ2-6	few	.	TGCGCCAGCAGCTTGGATGGGGTGAACTCTGGGGCCAACGTCCTGACTTTC	CASSLDGVNSGANVLTF
TRBV27	TRBJ2-7	few	.	TGTGCCAGCAGTAAGGGTGAGAGGGTCCACGAGCAGTACTTC	CASSKGERVHEQYF
TRBV12-3/TRBV12-4	TRBJ2-7	.	TRBD2	TGTGCCAGCACTTGGGGGACTAGCGGGGACTACGAGCAGTACTTC	CASTWGTSGDYEQYF
TRBV4-2	TRBJ2-7	few	TRBD1	TGTGCCAGCAGCCATCTCAACCCGGGACAGGGCTCCTACGAGCAGTACTTC	CASSHLNPGQGSYEQYF
TRBV18	TRBJ2-5	few	TRBD2	TGTGCCAGCTCACCGGGCCTACTAGCGGAGGAAGAGACCCAGTACTTC	CASSPGLLAEEETQYF
TRBV5-1	TRBJ2-5	.	TRBD2	TGCGCCAGCAGCTTGTCGGGAGCGGGGGATATCCAAGAGACCCAGTACTTC	CASSLSGAGDIQETQYF
TRBV27	TRBJ2-7	few	TRBD1	TGTGCCAGCAGCGTATATAGGACAGGGAGGTACGAGCAGTACTTC	CASSVYRTGRYEQYF
TRBV4-1	TRBJ2-1	.	.	TGCGCCAGCAGCATGAGGGTTGAGCAGTTCTTC	CASSMRVEQFF
TRBV29-1	TRBJ1-1	once	.	TGCAGCGTTGGTCCGGTTCTGAACACTGAAGCTTTCTTT	CSVGPVLNTEAFF
TRBV6-5	TRBJ1-4	few	TRBD1	TGTGCCAGCAGTTTTAACAGGGGGCGATTTACTAATGAAAAACTGTTTTTT	CASSFNRGRFTNEKLFF
TRBV28	TRBJ2-1	.	TRBD1	TGTGCCAGCCGGGACAGCCACAATGAGCAGTTCTTC	CASRDSHNEQFF
TRBV4-1	TRBJ2-1	.	.	TGCGCCAGCAGCCTGCGGGACGATCGTCCTCTTGGTGAGCAGTTCTTC	CASSLRDDRPLGEQFF
TRBV10-3	TRBJ2-2	.	TRBD1	TGTGCCATCAGTGAGGCAAAGACCGGACAGGCGGGCGACGGGGAGCTGTTTTTT	CAISEAKTGQAGDGELFF
TRBV20-1	TRBJ2-5	once	TRBD2	TGCAGTGCCCCTAGCGGGGGGACCCAAGAGACCCAGTACTTC	CSAPSGGTQETQYF